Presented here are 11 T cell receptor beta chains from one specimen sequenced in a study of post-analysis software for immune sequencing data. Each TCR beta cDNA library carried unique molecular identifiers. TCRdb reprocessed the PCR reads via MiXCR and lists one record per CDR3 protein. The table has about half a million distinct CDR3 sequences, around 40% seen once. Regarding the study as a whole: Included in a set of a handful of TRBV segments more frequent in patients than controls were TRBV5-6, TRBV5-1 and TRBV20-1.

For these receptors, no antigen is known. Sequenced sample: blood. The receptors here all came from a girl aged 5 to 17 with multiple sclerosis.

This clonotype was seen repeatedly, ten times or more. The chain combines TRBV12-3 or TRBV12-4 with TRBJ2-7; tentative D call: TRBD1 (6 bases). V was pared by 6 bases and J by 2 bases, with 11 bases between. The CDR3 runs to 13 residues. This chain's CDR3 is CASRYREAYEQYF. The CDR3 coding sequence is TGTGCCAGCAGGTACAGGGAAGCCTACGAGCAGTACTTC.

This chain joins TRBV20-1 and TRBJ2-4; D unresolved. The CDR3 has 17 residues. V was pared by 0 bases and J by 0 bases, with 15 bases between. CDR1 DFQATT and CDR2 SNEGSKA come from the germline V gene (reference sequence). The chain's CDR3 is CSARDIDGGLAKNIQYF. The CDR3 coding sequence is TGCAGTGCTAGAGATATAGACGGCGGCCTAGCCAAAAACATTCAGTACTTC.

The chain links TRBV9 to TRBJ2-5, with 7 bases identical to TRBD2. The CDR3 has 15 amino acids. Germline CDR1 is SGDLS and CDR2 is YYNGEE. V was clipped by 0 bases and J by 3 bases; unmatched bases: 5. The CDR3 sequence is CASSVGEGGEETQYF. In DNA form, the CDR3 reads TGTGCCAGCAGCGTAGGGGAGGGAGGAGAAGAGACCCAGTACTTC.

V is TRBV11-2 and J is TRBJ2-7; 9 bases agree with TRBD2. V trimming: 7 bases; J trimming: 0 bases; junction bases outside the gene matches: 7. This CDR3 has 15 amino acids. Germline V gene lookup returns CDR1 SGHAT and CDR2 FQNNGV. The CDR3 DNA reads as TGTGCCAGCAACCTAGGACTAGCGCGCTCCTACGAGCAGTACTTC. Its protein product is CASNLGLARSYEQYF.

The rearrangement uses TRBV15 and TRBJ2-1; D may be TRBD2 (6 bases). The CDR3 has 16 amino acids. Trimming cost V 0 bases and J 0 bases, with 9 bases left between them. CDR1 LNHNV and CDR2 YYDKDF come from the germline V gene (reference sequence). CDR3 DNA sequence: TGTGCCACCAGCAGAGATAGGAGGGACTCCTACAATGAGCAGTTCTTC. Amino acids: CATSRDRRDSYNEQFF.

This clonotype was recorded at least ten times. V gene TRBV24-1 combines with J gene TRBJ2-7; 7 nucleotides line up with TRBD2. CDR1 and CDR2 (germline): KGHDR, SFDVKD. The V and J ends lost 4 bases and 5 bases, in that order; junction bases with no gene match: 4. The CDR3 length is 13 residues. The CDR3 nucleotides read TGTGCCACCAGTGACGGGGGAGGGAACGAGCAGTACTTC. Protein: CATSDGGGNEQYF.

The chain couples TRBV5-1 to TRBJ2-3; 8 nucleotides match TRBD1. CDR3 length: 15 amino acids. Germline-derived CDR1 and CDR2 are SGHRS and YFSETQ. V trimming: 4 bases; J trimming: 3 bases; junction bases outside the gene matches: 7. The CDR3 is CASSHQWTGTDTQYF. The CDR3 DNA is TGCGCCAGCAGCCACCAATGGACAGGGACAGATACGCAGTATTTT.

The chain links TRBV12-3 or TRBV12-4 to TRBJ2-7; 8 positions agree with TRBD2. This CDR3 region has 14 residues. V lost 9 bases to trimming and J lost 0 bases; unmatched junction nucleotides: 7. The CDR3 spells CASSSGESSYEQYF. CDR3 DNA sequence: TGTGCCAGTAGTAGCGGGGAGAGCTCCTACGAGCAGTACTTC.

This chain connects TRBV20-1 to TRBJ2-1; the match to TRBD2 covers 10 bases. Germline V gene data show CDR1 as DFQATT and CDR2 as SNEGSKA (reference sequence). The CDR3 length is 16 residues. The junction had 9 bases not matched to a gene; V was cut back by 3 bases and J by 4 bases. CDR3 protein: CSASPLAGDPYNEQFF. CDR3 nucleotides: TGCAGTGCTAGCCCGCTAGCGGGAGACCCATACAATGAGCAGTTCTTC.

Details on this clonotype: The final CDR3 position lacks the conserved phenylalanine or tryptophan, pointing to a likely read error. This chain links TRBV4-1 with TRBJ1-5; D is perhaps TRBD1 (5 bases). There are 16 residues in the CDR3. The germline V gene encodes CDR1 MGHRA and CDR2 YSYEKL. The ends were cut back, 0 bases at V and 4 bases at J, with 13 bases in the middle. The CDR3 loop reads CASSQDQGLLNQPQHV. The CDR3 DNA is TGCGCCAGCAGCCAAGATCAGGGCCTGCTAAATCAGCCCCAGCATGTT.

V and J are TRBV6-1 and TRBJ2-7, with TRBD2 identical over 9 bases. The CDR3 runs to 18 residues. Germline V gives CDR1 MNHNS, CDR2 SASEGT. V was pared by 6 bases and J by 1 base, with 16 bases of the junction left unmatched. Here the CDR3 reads CASRQSGRTGVRSYEQYF. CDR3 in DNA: TGTGCCAGCAGACAGAGCGGGAGGACGGGGGTAAGATCCTACGAGCAGTACTTC.